This T cell receptor beta chain is from a study of blood T cell repertoires in COVID-19. Overall study context: Whether acute or convalescent, the COVID-19 samples came from the United States, Italy and Spain. PBMCs, B-cell-depleted T cells, or T cells provided the cDNA or gDNA that made up the material.

Trimming cost V 6 bases and J 5 bases; bases outside gene matches: 3. The CDR3 totals 12 residues. Germline V lookup: CDR1 MDHEN, CDR2 SYDVKM. Authors' methods: Reference gene primer amplification gave nucleated cell count estimates. Sequenced by immunoSEQ multiplex PCR; TCRdb stores in-frame clones only, minus some. V, J and clone size are those of that table, while D and trimming were read from the DNA. Of roughly 90,000 clones listed, approximately 85% are singletons. Seattle-derived patients entered the study during active infection and were followed longitudinally. This clonotype originated in a woman aged 80 or older with COVID-19, enrolled during active disease. V is TRBV28 and J is TRBJ1-2; 7 positions match TRBD1. Specimen: peripheral blood. The CDR3 loop reads CASRPGQYGYTF. The CDR3 nucleotides are TGTGCCAGCAGACCGGGACAGTATGGCTACACCTTC.